This T cell receptor (beta chain) comes out of a study of T cells in Graves' hyperthyroidism and ophthalmopathy (dated by TCRdb to between 2018 and 2021). At the level of the whole study: Peripheral blood was sampled at the time of initial diagnosis, prior to any treatment. TCR V-J signatures able to tell the groups apart were searched for in a discovery cohort of 90 to 100 patients, of whom more than 40 had Graves' ophthalmopathy and 55 to 65 had stable Graves' hyperthyroidism. Prospective prediction of ophthalmopathy was tested in an independent validation cohort consisting of some 18 hyperthyroidism patients and 15 or so patients who later progressed to ophthalmopathy. The 95 to 100 discovery patients were randomly divided into training and test sets at a 7:3 ratio. In more than 5 Graves' hyperthyroidism patients, the study also compared T-cell repertoires from thyroid tissue with T-cell repertoires from blood. After blood sampling, hyperthyroidism patients were treated with methimazole at a starting dose of 30 mg daily, and ophthalmopathy patients were treated with high-dose intravenous methylprednisolone. The paper reports TCR Vbeta CDR3 sequencing of 140 or so peripheral blood samples: around 41 ophthalmopathy, around 80 hyperthyroidism and about 17 progressor patients. The research as a whole found: In validation, the model predicted progression to ophthalmopathy with approximately 69% sensitivity and around 72% specificity, a median of 6.5 months before onset. No statistical method was used to set the sample size in advance, and investigators knew the group allocation. Most expanded thyroid clonotypes (frequency above 0.001) were also detected in blood, a finding suggesting that blood repertoires may reflect thyroid immune responses. A 13 V-J signature model separated ophthalmopathy from stable hyperthyroidism, with roughly 88% sensitivity and roughly 84% specificity in cross-validation and 80%/75% in testing.

The sample holds many counts of this clonotype. Its antigen has not been determined. No base quality values were provided; no much bigger clone lies one nucleotide off. CDR1 and CDR2 are drawn from the germline V gene: SGDLS, YYNGEE. V and J lose 4 bases and 0 bases, and a span of 11 bases separates them. Reading from cysteine to phenylalanine, the CDR3 counts 15 amino acids. Of the read, only the CDR3 DNA is kept; its 45 bases are in frame from base 1. Stable Graves' hyperthyroidism was defined as no progression to ophthalmopathy during 18 months of follow-up. Hyperthyroidism patients were newly diagnosed, had a disease duration of under 2 months, and were aged 18 to 65 years. Patients with uncontrolled infections, other autoimmune diseases, pregnancy or lactation were excluded. Clinical symptoms, serum thyroxine and TRAb, thyroid ultrasound, and orbital computed tomography formed the basis for the diagnoses. PBMCs were isolated from about 9.2 ml of fresh peripheral blood by Ficoll-Paque density gradient centrifugation. Total RNA was extracted using Trizol reagent, and RNA quality was assessed on an Agilent 2100 Bioanalyzer.

The TCR beta CDR3 regions were amplified from the RNA transcripts. The TCR CDR3 was subjected to a first round of RT-PCR using the HTBI primer set and the Qiagen OneStep RT-PCR kit. A second multiplex PCR round built the libraries, followed by size selection and purification. The libraries were sequenced on an Illumina HiSeq2000 using paired-end 100 bp reads. The original methods were these. SOAPnuke was used to process the raw data, with reads discarded if the reads contained adapters or uncalled bases, had a mean Phred below 15, or lacked an exact constant-primer or identifier match. High-quality paired reads were merged using COPE v1.2.5, and each unique nucleotide sequence was defined as a clonotype. MiTCR v1.1 was used to align clonotypes to the IMGT TRBV, TRBD and TRBJ reference segments. Analysis was restricted to V-J combinations with a frequency above 0.0001, which covered 99.2% of repertoires. A TCS score was defined as the ratio between F50 (clonal expansion) and ExV (chaos), using BLOSUM62-based TCRdist between CDR3 peptides within each V-J. Welch's t-statistics and random forest reduced fewer than 600 V-J features to roughly 13, which were used in a naive Bayes classifier (R e1071). Thyroid-blood repertoire similarity was quantified with the Morisita-Horn index. The public reads were reprocessed in TCRdb via fastp at Q25 and MiXCR, keeping in-frame beta chains. Records with the same CDR3 protein are collapsed into one entry carrying the most frequent genes and DNA. It is TCRdb's table, rather than the study itself, that gives the V and J calls and clone size. This sample comprises about 680,000 distinct CDR3 sequences, under 45% of them detected only once. Around 30% of the sample goes to the ten largest clones.

This clonotype was obtained from a woman aged 40-49 years with Graves' hyperthyroidism. This chain joins TRBV9 to TRBJ1-3, with no confidently assigned D gene. What was sequenced was blood. The CDR3 protein: CASSIQPGSGNTIYF. The sequence in DNA is TGTGCCAGCAGCATACAACCCGGCTCTGGAAACACCATATATTTT.